A single sample gave rise to the 21 T cell receptor beta chains below, sequenced in a study of Graves' ophthalmopathy and Graves' hyperthyroidism. Amplification of the TCR beta CDR3 regions used RNA transcripts (as template). HTBI primers primed a first-round RT-PCR, and a second-round multiplex PCR followed. TCRdb re-called the multiplex PCR reads through MiXCR, storing one row per CDR3 protein. Of some 350,000 distinct CDR3 sequences listed, roughly 17% are singletons. The sample taken for sequencing was peripheral blood. These TCRs come from an adult woman with stable Graves' hyperthyroidism.

This clonotype was seen more than once but under ten times. J is TRBJ2-7 and V is TRBV5-1; D possibly corresponds to TRBD1 (6 bases). CDR3 length equals 16 residues. Trimming left V 2 bases short and J 3 bases short, with 18 bases between. Germline lookup yields CDR1 SGHRS and CDR2 YFSETQ. The CDR3 region is CASSFTRGGEVYEQYF. CDR3 coding DNA: TGCGCCAGCAGCTTTACTCGAGGGGGTGAGGTCTACGAGCAGTACTTC.

This clonotype has ten or more counts. The chain joins TRBV12-3 or TRBV12-4 to TRBJ1-1; D not certain. V lost 8 bases, J lost 2 bases, and 3 bases lay in between. CDR3 size: 10 residues. Here the CDR3 DNA reads TGTGCCAGCGTAAACACTGAAGCTTTCTTT. Its translation: CASVNTEAFF.

At least ten counts were recorded for this clonotype. The chain links TRBV24-1 to TRBJ2-6, with 7 nucleotides matching TRBD1. CDR1 KGHDR and CDR2 SFDVKD come from the germline V gene. The J segment lost 0 bases and the V segment lost 2 bases, leaving 3 bases of the junction unmatched. This CDR3 spans 17 amino acids. As DNA, the CDR3 is TGTGCCACCAGTGATTCCGACAGGGCCTCTGGGGCCAACGTCCTGACTTTC. Translating it yields CATSDSDRASGANVLTF.

The sample holds a few counts of this clonotype. This chain joins TRBV24-1 and TRBJ1-1, with TRBD1 matching 7 bases. The length of the CDR3 is 21 residues. Germline CDR1 reads KGHDR; CDR2 reads SFDVKD. Losses at the gene ends were 4 bases for V and 0 bases for J; bases not matched to a gene: 22. Here the CDR3 DNA reads TGTGCCACCAGTGACTTACGGGACAGCGCCACCGACCCCCTCTTGAACACTGAAGCTTTCTTT. It is translated as CATSDLRDSATDPLLNTEAFF.

This clonotype was recorded at least ten times. The chain combines TRBV12-3 or TRBV12-4 with TRBJ2-7; TRBD2 matches at 10 bases. Trimming at V came to 7 bases and at J to 7 bases, leaving 10 bases not matched to a gene. This CDR3 is 14 amino acids long. The DNA of the CDR3 is TGTGCCAGCATCCCGAGCGGGAGGGCCGGAGAGCAGTACTTC. Its protein product is CASIPSGRAGEQYF.

This clonotype was recorded at least ten times. V gene TRBV20-1 combines with J gene TRBJ2-7, with 7 bases identical to TRBD2. CDR1 DFQATT and CDR2 SNEGSKA come from the germline V gene (reference sequence). The CDR3 runs 14 residues. With V trimmed by 0 bases and J by 5 bases, 7 bases remained unmatched. In DNA, the CDR3 is TGCAGTGCTAGAGATATAAGGCGGGAGCACGAGCAGTACTTC. Protein sequence: CSARDIRREHEQYF.

This clonotype was recorded at least ten times. The CDR3 DNA is TGCGCCAGCAGCCTAAGGACAGGCGGCCAAGAGACCCAGTACTTC. Protein: CASSLRTGGQETQYF. The V and J genes are TRBV5-1 and TRBJ2-5, with 7 bases fitting TRBD1. The CDR3 extends over 15 amino acids. V lost 4 bases, J lost 1 base, and 7 bases stayed unmatched. CDR1 and CDR2 from the germline V gene are SGHRS and YFSETQ. Supplemented by reference TRBV5-1 and TRBJ2-5, the full variable domain reads KAGVTQTPRYLIKTRGQQVTLSCSPISGHRSVSWYQQTPGQGLQFLFEYFSETQRNKGNFPGRFSGRQFSNSRSEMNVSTLELGDSALYLCASSLRTGGQETQYFGPGTRLLVL.

This clonotype was seen at least ten times. This may stem from a read error, because a much larger clone lies one nucleotide away. The V gene is TRBV3-1, the J gene TRBJ2-5, with TRBD2 matching over 10 bases. Per germline, CDR1 LGHDT and CDR2 YNNKEL (reference sequence). The CDR3 has 15 amino acids. Trimming removed 5 bases from V and 0 bases from J; junction bases left unmatched: 3. This CDR3 is CASSYGTSDQETQYF. CDR3 coding DNA: TGTGCCAGCAGCTACGGGACTAGCGACCAAGAGACCCAGTACTTC.

This clonotype was recorded many times. The V gene is TRBV6-2 or TRBV6-3, the J gene TRBJ2-2, with a weak D call TRBD2 (6 bases). CDR3 length: 18 residues. CDR1 is MNHEY, CDR2 SVGEGT, per germline. Trimming cost V 0 bases and J 4 bases, with 18 bases left between them. The CDR3: CASSYSMAGTNPTGELFF. DNA of the CDR3: TGTGCCAGCAGTTACTCGATGGCGGGAACAAATCCCACCGGGGAGCTGTTTTTT.

This clonotype was detected ten times or more. The chain is built from TRBV2 and TRBJ2-5; possibly TRBD1 for D (6 bases). Germline lookup yields CDR1 SNHLY and CDR2 FYNNEI. This CDR3 region has 15 residues. Trimming removed 4 bases from V and 1 base from J, with 13 bases in between. The CDR3 region has the DNA TGTGCCAGCAGTGGGGGATGGGGGCGCCAAGAGACCCAGTACTTC. This gives the protein CASSGGWGRQETQYF.

The chain is built from TRBV12-5 and TRBJ1-2, with D hard to call. The CDR3 totals 15 residues. Germline V gives CDR1 LGHNT, CDR2 FRNRAP. V gave up 0 bases and J gave up 4 bases, with 12 bases separating them. CDR3 residues: CASGLVSQALYGYTF. The CDR3 nucleotides read TGTGCTAGTGGTTTGGTTAGCCAGGCCCTCTATGGCTACACCTTC.

The V and J genes are TRBV11-2 and TRBJ2-7, with 11 positions matching TRBD2. The CDR3 covers 17 residues. J gave up 0 bases and V 2 bases, and 6 bases lay outside the gene matches. Germline CDR1 SGHAT, CDR2 FQNNGV. CDR3 sequence reads: CASSLPTSGRASYEQYF. The DNA for the CDR3 is TGTGCCAGCAGCTTACCAACTAGCGGGAGAGCCTCCTACGAGCAGTACTTC.

This clonotype has just one count. A read error may produce the germline difference seen at one junction end. The V call is TRBV28, the J call TRBJ2-4; D is undetermined. The CDR3 spans 13 residues. Germline values: CDR1 MDHEN, CDR2 SYDVKM. CDR3 in DNA: TGTACCAGCAGTCTACATAAGATGATGATTCAGTACTTC. This sequence encodes CTSSLHKMMIQYF. Full variable domain (missing parts from reference TRBV28 and TRBJ2-4): DVKVTQSSRYLVKRTGEKVFLECVQDMDHENMFWYRQDPGLGLRLIYFSYDVKMKEKGDIPEGYSVSREKKERFSLILESASTNQTSMYLCTSSLHKMMIQYFGAGTRLSVL.

This clonotype was observed at least ten times. The chain recombines TRBV6-2 or TRBV6-3 with TRBJ1-2, with 9 bases fitting TRBD1. The CDR3 length is 14 residues. Looked up from germline, CDR1 is MNHEY and CDR2 is SVGEGT. Unmatched junction bases numbered 8, after V lost 4 bases and J lost 8 bases. The CDR3, as DNA: TGTGCCAGCAGTTCCCGGACAGGGGCACGCGGCTACACCTTC. This sequence encodes CASSSRTGARGYTF.

This clonotype came up many times. The chain recombines TRBV6-2 or TRBV6-3 with TRBJ1-2; 8 positions agree with TRBD1. V gave up 0 bases and J gave up 8 bases; unmatched junction bases: 11. Germline V CDR1 and CDR2: MNHEY, SVGEGT. The CDR3 length is 16 residues. The CDR3 reads CASSYSGTGPTGGYTF. DNA for the CDR3: TGTGCCAGCAGTTACTCCGGGACAGGCCCAACGGGGGGCTACACCTTC.

The chain employs TRBV19 and TRBJ1-6, with D possibly being TRBD1 (6 bases). The V end lost 4 bases, the J end lost 7 bases, and 11 bases lay between the germline ends. Germline values: CDR1 LNHDA, CDR2 SQIVND (reference sequence). The CDR3 extends over 14 amino acids. The CDR3 sequence is CASSTSGVNSPLHF. DNA of the CDR3: TGTGCCAGTAGTACTTCAGGGGTCAATTCACCCCTCCACTTT.

This clonotype occurred many times. V usage is TRBV29-1 and J usage is TRBJ1-1; D gene unclear. The CDR3 runs 13 residues. V was trimmed by 6 bases and J by 0 bases, leaving 11 bases between them. Germline V gene sequence: CDR1 SQVTM, CDR2 ANQGSEA. The CDR3 sequence is CSVQQRLNTEAFF. CDR3 nucleotide sequence: TGCAGCGTCCAACAGCGTCTGAACACTGAAGCTTTCTTT.

Details on this clonotype: This could be a read error, since a much larger clone is one nucleotide away. The CDR3 carries no conserved terminal phenylalanine or tryptophan, so it likely arises from a read error. The CDR3 DNA follows: TGTGCCAGCGCTAGACAGAACTTGAACACCGGGGAGCTGTTTCTT. Its translation is CASARQNLNTGELFL. The rearrangement links TRBV6-1 to TRBJ2-2; weak D call: TRBD1 (5 bases). Trimming stripped 8 bases from V and 1 base from J, with 14 bases between. Per germline, CDR1 MNHNS and CDR2 SASEGT. There are 15 residues in the CDR3.

This clonotype was seen at least ten times. This chain connects TRBV29-1 to TRBJ1-2; tentatively, D is TRBD1 (6 bases). Trimming stripped 5 bases from V and 8 bases from J, with 15 bases between. The CDR3 is 12 amino acids. Germline loops: CDR1 SQVTM, CDR2 ANQGSEA. The CDR3 sequence is CSVTQGEGGYTF. The CDR3 nucleotides read TGCAGCGTTACACAGGGCGAAGGGGGCTACACCTTC.

As DNA, the CDR3 is TGTGCCAGCTCACCGGAGGGAGGGGTCATGAACACTGAAGCTTTCTTT. This encodes CASSPEGGVMNTEAFF. This chain links TRBV18 with TRBJ1-1, with TRBD1 as a possible D gene (5 bases). Germline assignment: CDR1 KGHSH and CDR2 LQKENI. V dropped 3 bases and J dropped 0 bases, with 14 bases sitting between them. The CDR3 is 16 residues long.

Judged by abundance, this clonotype is medium-sized. V gene TRBV12-3 or TRBV12-4 combines with J gene TRBJ2-5; D unclear. V was trimmed by 5 bases and J by 7 bases, leaving 20 bases between them. The CDR3 length is 15 residues. CDR3 nucleotides: TGTGCCAGCAGTAGCGTTGTTACGCCGCCGGGGACCCAGTACTTC. Encoded protein: CASSSVVTPPGTQYF.